Listed below are T cell receptor beta chains from one sample, sequenced in a study of CD8 T cells in Susac syndrome. TCRdb recomputed calls from the immunoSEQ multiplex PCR reads with MiXCR, one row per CDR3 protein. The sample consists of approximately 210,000 distinct CDR3 sequences, about 94% of them appearing once. The sequencing input was CD4+ T cells from PBMCs. The receptors shown here come from a human donor with Susac syndrome. Each CDR3 is given with its conserved first and last residue. D genes are given only for firm matches. Size values are once, few and many counts, or a class for expanded clones, and some rows have none.

- | - | TRBJ2-7 | TRBV13 | TGTGCCAGCAGCCCTCGCGGACGCAACAACTACGAGCAGTACTTC | CASSPRGRNNYEQYF
TRBD2 | - | TRBJ2-1 | TRBV7-3 | TGTGCCAGCAGCCCCGAGCGGGGGGGCCTGAATGAGCAGTTCTTC | CASSPERGGLNEQFF
- | - | TRBJ2-7 | TRBV7-2 | TGTGCCAGCAGCCCCACGCTGGTACTTTACGAGCAGTACTTC | CASSPTLVLYEQYF
- | - | TRBJ1-2 | TRBV7-2 | TGTGCCAGCAGCCCACCCGGCAAGGCTGGCTACACCTTC | CASSPPGKAGYTF
- | - | TRBJ1-5 | TRBV6-5 | TGTGCCAGCAAAATGGGTGGCAATCAGCCCCAGCATTTT | CASKMGGNQPQHF
- | - | TRBJ1-4 | TRBV3-1 | TGTGCCAGCAGCCAAGGTACTGGCCTGTTCGGTGAAAAACTGTTTTTT | CASSQGTGLFGEKLFF
- | once | TRBJ1-5 | TRBV7-2 | TGTGCCAGCAGCTTAGGCGCCAGGGGATTCGGGCAGCCCCAGCATTTT | CASSLGARGFGQPQHF
- | - | TRBJ2-5 | TRBV28 | TGTGCCAGCAGCTTGACTAGAACCCAAGAGACCCAGTACTTC | CASSLTRTQETQYF
- | - | TRBJ1-6 | TRBV15 | TGTGCCACCAGCAGAGGACAGGATGATTCACCCCTCCACTTT | CATSRGQDDSPLHF
- | - | TRBJ1-4 | TRBV7-9 | TGTGCCAGCAGCTTGGCAGGAACTAATGAAAAACTGTTTTTT | CASSLAGTNEKLFF
TRBD1 | - | TRBJ1-6 | TRBV12-3/TRBV12-4 | TGTGCCAGCAGTTTCAGCCAGGGGGCCTTTGGTTCACCCCTCCACTTT | CASSFSQGAFGSPLHF
- | - | TRBJ2-1 | TRBV28 | TGTGCCAGCACCATCAACAGGGATGAGCAGTTCTTC | CASTINRDEQFF
TRBD1 | once | TRBJ1-5 | TRBV27 | TGTGCCAGCAGTAACAGGGGGCGCCTCGGCAATCAGCCCCAGCATTTT | CASSNRGRLGNQPQHF